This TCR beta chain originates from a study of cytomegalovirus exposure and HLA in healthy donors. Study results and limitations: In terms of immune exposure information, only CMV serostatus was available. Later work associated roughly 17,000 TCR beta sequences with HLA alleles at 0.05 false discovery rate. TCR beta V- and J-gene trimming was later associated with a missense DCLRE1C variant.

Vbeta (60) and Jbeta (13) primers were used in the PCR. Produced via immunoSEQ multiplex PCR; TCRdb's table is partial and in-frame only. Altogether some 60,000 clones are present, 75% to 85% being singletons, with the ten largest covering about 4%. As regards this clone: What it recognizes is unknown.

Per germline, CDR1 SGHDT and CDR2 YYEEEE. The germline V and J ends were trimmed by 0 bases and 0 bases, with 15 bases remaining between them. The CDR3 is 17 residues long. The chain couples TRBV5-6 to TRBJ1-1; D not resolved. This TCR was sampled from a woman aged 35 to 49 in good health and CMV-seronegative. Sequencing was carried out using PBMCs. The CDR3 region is CASSLAPVLIMNTEAFF. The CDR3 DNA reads TGTGCCAGCAGCTTGGCTCCAGTCCTTATCATGAACACTGAAGCTTTCTTT.